The 31 T cell receptor beta chains in this list originate from one sample, sequenced in a study of blood T cells in healthy people across ages. With a J-beta primer mix and a sample-barcoded 5' primer, a second PCR ran 7 to 11 cycles. TCRdb recomputed calls from the 5' RACE reads with MiXCR, one row per CDR3 protein. This table has about 1.4 million distinct CDR3 sequences, approximately 63% appearing once. The specimen was blood. The receptors come from a man in his late teens or twenties in good health.

The chain recombines TRBV20-1 with TRBJ2-1; 10 positions agree with TRBD2. In germline, CDR1 is DFQATT, CDR2 SNEGSKA (reference sequence). CDR3 size: 17 residues. J gave up 7 bases and V 3 bases, and 15 bases lay outside the gene matches. The CDR3 DNA reads as TGCAGTGCTAGTGACCTAATAGCGGGAGGACGGTCGAATGAGCAGTTCTTC. Protein sequence: CSASDLIAGGRSNEQFF.

In its sample, this clonotype was seen a few times. The chain couples TRBV7-2 to TRBJ2-6; D remains unclear. The CDR3 is made up of 20 amino acids. In germline, CDR1 is SGHTA, CDR2 FQGNSA. Trimming removed 4 bases at V and 3 bases at J, with 25 bases between. The DNA of the CDR3 is TGTGCCAGCAGCTCAATGCCCGGTTCCCAGGTTCCTTTTGGGGCCAACGTCCTGACTTTC. Translated, it gives CASSSMPGSQVPFGANVLTF. Looking up the rest from reference TRBV7-2 and TRBJ2-6 gives the full variable domain: GAGVSQSPSNKVTEKGKDVELRCDPISGHTALYWYRQSLGQGLEFLIYFQGNSAPDKSGLPSDRFSAERTGGSVSTLTIQRTQQEDSAVYLCASSSMPGSQVPFGANVLTFGAGSRLTVL.

The chain couples TRBV29-1 to TRBJ2-3, with 8 bases aligning to TRBD2. The germline gives CDR1 SQVTM, CDR2 ANQGSEA. This CDR3 is 14 amino acids long. V shed 3 bases and J 8 bases; nucleotides not matched to a gene: 10. CDR3 sequence reads: CSVDPGLVAGTQYF. The DNA of the CDR3 is TGCAGCGTTGACCCGGGACTAGTGGCTGGTACGCAGTATTTT.

The chain joins TRBV7-8 to TRBJ1-1; D not certain. V was cut by 5 bases and J by 6 bases, with 10 bases left in between. The V gene's germline CDR1 is SGHVS and CDR2 FQNEAQ. The CDR3 totals 12 residues. The CDR3 bases are TGTGCCAGCAGCATGGACCTCTCTGAAGCTTTCTTT. Translation gives CASSMDLSEAFF.

The chain links TRBV7-9 to TRBJ2-4, with D perhaps TRBD2 (5 bases). V lost 2 bases and J 8 bases, leaving 16 bases between the germline ends. Per germline, CDR1 SEHNR and CDR2 FQNEAQ (reference sequence). The CDR3 loop spans 15 amino acids. CDR3 loop: CASSLLPGPGDIQYF. The DNA of the CDR3 is TGTGCCAGCAGCTTACTCCCCGGGCCCGGGGACATTCAGTACTTC.

V gene TRBV11-2 combines with J gene TRBJ2-1; weak D call: TRBD2 (6 bases). The CDR3 is 16 residues long. V was pared by 5 bases and J by 0 bases, with 14 bases between. Germline V CDR1 and CDR2: SGHAT, FQNNGV. The CDR3 region is CASSRTGTGSYNEQFF. Written as DNA, the CDR3 is TGTGCCAGCAGCCGAACCGGGACTGGCTCCTACAATGAGCAGTTCTTC. The complete variable domain, with remaining parts taken from reference TRBV11-2 and TRBJ2-1, reads EAGVAQSPRYKIIEKRQSVAFWCNPISGHATLYWYQQILGQGPKLLIQFQNNGVVDDSQLPKDRFSAERLKGVDSTLKIQPAKLEDSAVYLCASSRTGTGSYNEQFFGPGTRLTVL.

The gene calls are TRBV29-1 and TRBJ1-5; a weak D match, TRBD1 (5 bases). V lost 4 bases and J 4 bases, leaving 20 bases between the germline ends. CDR1 is SQVTM, CDR2 ANQGSEA, per germline. The CDR3 contains 16 residues. The DNA for the CDR3 is TGCAGCGTTGTAGAGGGCAGGGAGGTATGGAATCAGCCCCAGCATTTT. Protein sequence: CSVVEGREVWNQPQHF.

This chain connects TRBV7-9 to TRBJ2-7; D unresolved. The CDR3 covers 16 residues. Trimming shortened V by 1 base and J by 3 bases, and 16 bases separated the two germline ends. Germline V CDR1 and CDR2: SEHNR, FQNEAQ (reference sequence). CDR3 DNA: TGTGCCAGCAGCTTAGTGGCCTGGGGTTCATTCTACGAGCAGTACTTC. Translated, it gives CASSLVAWGSFYEQYF.

Concerning this clonotype: At one of its ends the junction is not consistent with the germline gene, which may arise from a read error. The chain is built from TRBV7-2 and TRBJ2-5; D might be TRBD1 (7 bases). The CDR3 contains 15 residues. Germline V CDR1 and CDR2: SGHTA, FQGNSA. This CDR3 is CASSSRRGTVETQYF. The CDR3 nucleotides are TGTGCCAGTAGCTCGAGGAGGGGGACAGTCGAGACCCAGTACTTC.

The chain carries TRBV6-6 and TRBJ1-4; no clear D gene. The germline V and J ends were trimmed by 8 bases and 5 bases, with 9 bases remaining between them. The CDR3 contains 12 residues. Looked up from germline, CDR1 is MNHNY and CDR2 is SVGAGI (reference sequence). CDR3 nucleotides: TGTGCCAGCCGGTCAGGCAATGAAAAACTGTTTTTT. Translation gives CASRSGNEKLFF.

This rearrangement joins TRBV4-1 to TRBJ2-7; D is unresolved. The CDR3 is made up of 16 amino acids. The germline V and J ends were trimmed by 3 bases and 1 base, with 16 bases remaining between them. CDR1 is MGHRA and CDR2 is YSYEKL in the germline V gene. The CDR3 loop reads CASSQMLSWGSYEQYF. In DNA form, the CDR3 reads TGCGCCAGCAGCCAGATGTTGTCTTGGGGTTCCTACGAGCAGTACTTC.

This clonotype showed up just a few times. The chain is built from TRBV29-1 and TRBJ2-7; tentative D call: TRBD2 (6 bases). Germline CDR1 and CDR2: SQVTM and ANQGSEA. Trimming removed 4 bases at V and 2 bases at J, with 12 bases between. The CDR3 covers 13 residues. The CDR3 DNA reads as TGCAGCGTTGCGTCTAGCGAGGCCTACGAGCAGTACTTC. This sequence encodes CSVASSEAYEQYF.

This chain uses TRBV4-3 with TRBJ1-1; maybe TRBD1 (5 bases). The germline V gene encodes CDR1 LGHNA and CDR2 YSLEER. The CDR3 covers 14 residues. Trimming shortened V by 1 base and J by 5 bases, and 11 bases separated the two germline ends. This CDR3 reads CASSQGWGKTEAFF. The CDR3 DNA sequence: TGCGCCAGCAGCCAAGGTTGGGGGAAGACTGAAGCTTTCTTT.

This clonotype was seen a few times. The chain employs TRBV7-2 and TRBJ2-5; tentatively, D is TRBD1 or TRBD2 (6 bases each). Germline lookup yields CDR1 SGHTA and CDR2 FQGNSA. CDR3 length: 13 residues. V was cut by 6 bases and J by 5 bases, with 13 bases left in between. Here the CDR3 reads CASRRGAQETQYF. For the CDR3, the DNA is TGTGCCAGCAGGAGGGGGGCGCAGGAGACCCAGTACTTC.

In its sample, this clonotype was seen a few times. V is TRBV4-1 and J is TRBJ2-7, with no clear D. This CDR3 has 13 residues. With 4 bases removed from V and 3 bases from J, the gap between germline ends came to 10 bases. CDR1 and CDR2 (germline): MGHRA, YSYEKL. CDR3 loop: CASSPPFGYEQYF. CDR3 coding DNA: TGCGCCAGCAGCCCCCCGTTCGGCTACGAGCAGTACTTC.

This clonotype showed up just once. The chain uses TRBV6-6 and TRBJ1-2; D ambiguous. The CDR3 has 16 residues. Germline V CDR1 and CDR2: MNHNY, SVGAGI (reference sequence). Trimming pared 2 bases from V and 0 bases from J, leaving 13 bases between. The CDR3, as DNA: TGTGCCAGCAGTTACGCCCCCCCAGAAGCTAACTATGGCTACACCTTC. Translation: CASSYAPPEANYGYTF.

The V gene is TRBV25-1, the J gene TRBJ2-2; TRBD2 is a possible D gene (6 bases). The germline CDR1 and CDR2 sequences are MGHDK and SYGVNS. Trimming left V 5 bases short and J 0 bases short, with 7 bases between. The CDR3 has 14 amino acids. In DNA form, the CDR3 reads TGTGCCAGCAGTCGGGGGTCGAACACCGGGGAGCTGTTTTTT. Amino acid sequence: CASSRGSNTGELFF.

The V call is TRBV5-1, the J call TRBJ2-5; the D is unclear. V lost 7 bases to trimming and J lost 5 bases, with 18 bases between them. CDR1 is SGHRS, CDR2 YFSETQ, per germline. The CDR3 extends over 14 amino acids. The CDR3 region is CASRNAPAGETQYF. CDR3 bases: TGCGCCAGCCGAAATGCGCCAGCCGGGGAGACCCAGTACTTC.

Here the CDR3 DNA reads TGCAGTGCTAGAGCCGTCGAGGCGGGGACCACAGATACGCAGTATTTT. Amino acids: CSARAVEAGTTDTQYF. The chain recombines TRBV20-1 with TRBJ2-3, with a weak D call TRBD2 (6 bases). The germline V gene has CDR1 DFQATT and CDR2 SNEGSKA (reference sequence). This CDR3 spans 16 amino acids. Deletions cut 1 base from V and 2 bases from J, with 16 bases between.

This clonotype was counted once. This chain links TRBV20-1 with TRBJ1-2; no clear D. Germline lookup yields CDR1 DFQATT and CDR2 SNEGSKA (reference sequence). The CDR3 is made up of 11 amino acids. The germline V and J ends were trimmed by 8 bases and 6 bases, with 13 bases remaining between them. In nucleotides, the CDR3 is TGCAGTCCAACCGACGGTAATGGCTACACCTTC. It yields the protein CSPTDGNGYTF.

The genes are TRBV29-1 and TRBJ1-6; D is possibly TRBD1 (6 bases). CDR1 is SQVTM, CDR2 ANQGSEA, per germline. The V and J ends lost 7 bases and 6 bases respectively, with 10 bases between them. The CDR3 has 12 amino acids. The CDR3 coding sequence is TGCAGCGCAGGGACATCTAATTCACCCCTCCACTTT. Its translation is CSAGTSNSPLHF.

The V call is TRBV4-1, the J call TRBJ1-5; D uncertain. V lost 4 bases and J 9 bases, leaving 13 bases between the germline ends. The CDR3 runs 13 residues. The germline V gene has CDR1 MGHRA and CDR2 YSYEKL. The CDR3 nucleotides are TGCGCCAGCAGCCCCGGGAGGGCAGGGCCCCAGCATTTT. Protein: CASSPGRAGPQHF.

V and J are TRBV29-1 and TRBJ2-4; the D gene is possibly TRBD2 (5 bases). This CDR3 region has 13 residues. CDR1 and CDR2 (germline): SQVTM, ANQGSEA. V gave up 6 bases and J gave up 13 bases, with 22 bases separating them. For the CDR3, the DNA is TGCAGCGTGTCAGAATCAGGTTGGGGAGAGCAGTACTTC. This sequence encodes CSVSESGWGEQYF.

The chain joins TRBV15 to TRBJ2-7; D is possibly TRBD2 (5 bases). Germline values: CDR1 LNHNV, CDR2 YYDKDF (reference sequence). The V end was cut by 1 base, the J end by 0 bases, with 7 bases between. CDR3 length: 14 amino acids. Here the CDR3 DNA reads TGTGCCACCAGCAGAGTAGCGAGCTCCTACGAGCAGTACTTC. Translated: CATSRVASSYEQYF.

This chain connects TRBV20-1 to TRBJ2-3, with 8 nucleotides matching TRBD2. Germline-derived CDR1 and CDR2 are DFQATT and SNEGSKA (reference sequence). The CDR3 sequence is 15 residues long. The V segment lost 5 bases and the J segment 1 base; nucleotides outside the gene matches: 8. The CDR3 loop is CSAPPLSGGTDTQYF. The DNA of the CDR3 is TGCAGTGCTCCGCCCCTTAGCGGGGGCACAGATACGCAGTATTTT.

The V call is TRBV10-3, the J call TRBJ2-1; no clear D gene. V dropped 3 bases and J dropped 0 bases, with 6 bases sitting between them. Germline assignment: CDR1 ENHRY and CDR2 SYGVKD. The CDR3 loop spans 14 amino acids. The CDR3 region has the DNA TGTGCCATCAGTGATGTGAGCTCCTACAATGAGCAGTTCTTC. This encodes CAISDVSSYNEQFF.

J is TRBJ2-1 and V is TRBV4-1, with 7 bases matching TRBD2. The length of the CDR3 is 17 residues. Looked up from germline, CDR1 is MGHRA and CDR2 is YSYEKL. V lost 0 bases and J lost 5; bases outside the gene matches: 10. This chain's CDR3 is CASSQDQGGGRDNEQFF. The CDR3 DNA is TGCGCCAGCAGCCAAGATCAGGGCGGGGGTCGGGACAATGAGCAGTTCTTC.

The chain is built from TRBV29-1 and TRBJ1-1, with a tentative D call TRBD1 (5 bases). The germline CDR1 and CDR2 sequences are SQVTM and ANQGSEA. This CDR3 region has 13 residues. V was trimmed by 3 bases and J by 0 bases, leaving 8 bases between them. The CDR3 DNA is TGCAGCGTTGACGACAGACTGAACACTGAAGCTTTCTTT. Protein: CSVDDRLNTEAFF.

The rearrangement links TRBV24-1 to TRBJ2-1, with TRBD2 identical over 9 bases. The length of the CDR3 is 17 residues. The germline CDR1 and CDR2 sequences are KGHDR and SFDVKD. Losses at the gene ends were 3 bases for V and 0 bases for J; bases not matched to a gene: 5. The CDR3: CATSDLAGGSSYNEQFF. In DNA, the CDR3 is TGTGCCACCAGTGATCTGGCGGGGGGGAGCTCCTACAATGAGCAGTTCTTC.

The chain is built from TRBV4-1 and TRBJ1-1; D might be TRBD1 (5 bases). Germline V CDR1 and CDR2: MGHRA, YSYEKL. The CDR3 consists of 14 residues. V was cut by 3 bases and J by 5 bases, with 13 bases left in between. CDR3 in amino acids: CASSHPEGVTEAFF. The CDR3 DNA follows: TGCGCCAGCAGCCACCCGGAAGGGGTTACTGAAGCTTTCTTT.

The sample holds a few counts of this clonotype. The J gene is TRBJ2-1, the V gene TRBV7-9; possibly TRBD2 for D (6 bases). The CDR3 is 16 residues long. V shed 7 bases and J shed 5 bases, with 21 bases lying between them. From germline, CDR1 is SEHNR and CDR2 FQNEAQ (reference sequence). The CDR3 bases are TGTGCCAGCACGCCCCCAAGCGGGCAGTCCCACAATGAGCAGTTCTTC. The encoded protein is CASTPPSGQSHNEQFF.